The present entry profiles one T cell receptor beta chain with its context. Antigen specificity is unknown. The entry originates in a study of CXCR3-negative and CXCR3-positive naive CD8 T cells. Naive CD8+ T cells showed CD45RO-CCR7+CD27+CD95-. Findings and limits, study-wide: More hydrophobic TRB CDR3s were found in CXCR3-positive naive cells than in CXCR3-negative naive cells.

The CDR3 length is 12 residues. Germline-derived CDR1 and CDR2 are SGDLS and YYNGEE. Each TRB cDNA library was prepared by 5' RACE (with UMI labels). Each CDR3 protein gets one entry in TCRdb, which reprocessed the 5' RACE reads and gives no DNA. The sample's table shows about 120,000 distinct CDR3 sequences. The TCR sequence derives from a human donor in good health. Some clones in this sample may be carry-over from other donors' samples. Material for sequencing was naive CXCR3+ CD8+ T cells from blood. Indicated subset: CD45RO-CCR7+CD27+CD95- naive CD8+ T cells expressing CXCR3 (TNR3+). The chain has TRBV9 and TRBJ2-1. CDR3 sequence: CASSVVFGEQFF.